The 28 T cell receptor beta chains below were found in one sample sequenced in a study of cytomegalovirus exposure and HLA in healthy donors (dated by TCRdb to about 2017). The library came from the immunoSEQ multiplex PCR assay. TCRdb retrieved this table from immuneACCESS and kept in-frame rearrangements only. Not all clones are present; in checked studies, unresolved V genes account for under half, and no reason is known for the remainder. The sample includes roughly 120,000 clones, with roughly 90% observed a single time. In total, the top ten clones hold 1.4% of the sample. The sequenced sample consisted of PBMCs. Every receptor here comes from a woman aged 30 to 39 in good health and CMV-seropositive.

This chain links TRBV5-4 with TRBJ2-1, with 10 bases aligning to TRBD2. Germline V gene sequence: CDR1 SGHNT, CDR2 YYREEE (reference sequence). Trimming cost V 3 bases and J 9 bases; bases outside gene matches: 3. The CDR3 runs to 13 residues. CDR3 sequence: CASSWGLATEQFF. CDR3 nucleotides: TGTGCCAGCAGCTGGGGACTAGCGACTGAGCAGTTCTTC.

The chain carries TRBV7-9 and TRBJ2-5; D gene uncertain. This CDR3 region has 15 residues. Per the germline V gene, CDR1 is SEHNR and CDR2 is FQNEAQ (reference sequence). The ends were cut back, 5 bases at V and 4 bases at J, with 17 bases in the middle. The CDR3 is CASSDSQVLRETQYF. The DNA for the CDR3 is TGTGCCAGCAGCGATAGTCAGGTTCTGAGAGAGACCCAGTACTTC.

In its sample, this clone was seen once. This CDR3 is CASSRDRGGTNEKLFF. The CDR3 region has the DNA TGTGCCAGCAGCAGGGACAGGGGTGGGACTAATGAAAAACTGTTTTTT. This sequence joins TRBV5-6 and TRBJ1-4, with 10 bases lining up with TRBD1. Losses at the gene ends were 4 bases for V and 2 bases for J; bases not matched to a gene: 5. The V gene's germline CDR1 is SGHDT and CDR2 YYEEEE. This CDR3 has 16 amino acids.

In nucleotides, the CDR3 is TGTGCCAGCAGCAGAGGGGGCTCCTATAATTCACCCCTCCACTTT. It yields the protein CASSRGGSYNSPLHF. The V gene is TRBV6-5, the J gene TRBJ1-6; a weak D match, TRBD1 (6 bases). CDR1 and CDR2 from the germline V gene are MNHEY and SVGAGI. V was pared by 6 bases and J by 0 bases, with 9 bases between. The CDR3 is 15 amino acids.

The chain's CDR3 is CASSLGHRGRPEQYF. Written as DNA, the CDR3 is TGTGCCAGCAGCTTGGGCCACAGGGGGCGCCCCGAGCAGTACTTC. The rearrangement uses TRBV5-6 and TRBJ2-7; 9 nucleotides agree with TRBD1. V lost 0 bases, J lost 6 bases, and 7 bases stayed unmatched. This CDR3 region has 15 residues. Germline assignment: CDR1 SGHDT and CDR2 YYEEEE.

This clone was seen once. The chain links TRBV30 to TRBJ2-1, with a possible D match to TRBD1 (6 bases). This CDR3 comprises 13 residues. V dropped 8 bases and J dropped 2 bases, with 13 bases sitting between them. The germline CDR1 and CDR2 sequences are GTSNPN and SVGIG (reference sequence). CDR3 amino acids: CARKGTPYNEQFF. As DNA, the CDR3 is TGTGCCCGGAAAGGGACACCCTACAATGAGCAGTTCTTC. Full variable domain (rest looked up from reference TRBV30 and TRBJ2-1): SQTIHQWPATLVQPVGSPLSLECTVEGTSNPNLYWYRQAAGRGLQLLFYSVGIGQISSEVPQNLSASRPQDRQFILSSKKLLLSDSGFYLCARKGTPYNEQFFGPGTRLTVL.

This clone came up a few times. This sequence joins TRBV11-1 and TRBJ2-7, with 11 bases identical to TRBD1. With V trimmed by 5 bases and J by 3 bases, 6 bases remained unmatched. This CDR3 is 15 amino acids long. Germline lookup yields CDR1 SGHAT and CDR2 FQDESV (reference sequence). As DNA, the CDR3 is TGTGCCAGCAGCCGTGGACAGGGGGCCTACTACGAGCAGTACTTC. This codes for CASSRGQGAYYEQYF.

In its sample, this clone was seen once. The V call is TRBV30, the J call TRBJ1-6; tentative D call: TRBD1 (6 bases). Trimming pared 1 base from V and 5 bases from J, leaving 9 bases between. Germline lookup yields CDR1 GTSNPN and CDR2 SVGIG (reference sequence). The CDR3 length is 14 residues. This CDR3 reads CAWSARQDNSPLHF. The CDR3, as DNA: TGTGCCTGGAGTGCCCGACAGGATAATTCACCCCTCCACTTT. The variable domain in full, with the rest retrieved from reference TRBV30 and TRBJ1-6, is SQTIHQWPATLVQPVGSPLSLECTVEGTSNPNLYWYRQAAGRGLQLLFYSVGIGQISSEVPQNLSASRPQDRQFILSSKKLLLSDSGFYLCAWSARQDNSPLHFGNGTRLTVT.

V gene TRBV5-4 combines with J gene TRBJ2-7; D is undetermined. CDR3 length: 12 amino acids. Germline V gene lookup returns CDR1 SGHNT and CDR2 YYREEE (reference sequence). The V end lost 2 bases, the J end lost 0 bases, and 3 bases lay between the germline ends. CDR3 region: CASSFSSYEQYF. In nucleotides, the CDR3 is TGTGCCAGCAGCTTCTCCTCCTACGAGCAGTACTTC.

The rearrangement uses TRBV6-5 and TRBJ1-1, with D hard to call. V gave up 0 bases and J gave up 9 bases, with 11 bases separating them. The CDR3 length is 13 residues. The germline V gene encodes CDR1 MNHEY and CDR2 SVGAGI. Written as DNA, the CDR3 is TGTGCCAGCAGTTACTCATTTAGATCGCAAGCTTTCTTT. It encodes CASSYSFRSQAFF.

The rearrangement links TRBV5-6 to TRBJ1-2; D is ambiguous. CDR1 SGHDT and CDR2 YYEEEE come from the germline V gene. The CDR3 consists of 9 residues. V lost 6 bases and J lost 13, with 10 bases in between. The CDR3 is CASTFVATF. CDR3 bases: TGTGCCAGCACCTTCGTAGCCACCTTC.

This clone was detected only a few times. This rearrangement joins TRBV1 to TRBJ2-2; the D segment call TRBD1 is taken from the table without a DNA check. TRBV1 is classified as a pseudogene. This CDR3 comprises 18 residues. The CDR3 loop is CTSSQPLPQGPNTGELFF. CDR3 nucleotides: TGCACCAGCAGCCAACCCCTCCCCCAGGGGCCGAACACCGGGGAGCTGTTTTTT.

This rearrangement joins TRBV12-5 to TRBJ2-3, with unresolved D. Per the germline V gene, CDR1 is LGHNT and CDR2 is FRNRAP. The CDR3 sequence is 13 residues long. V was pared by 2 bases and J by 5 bases, with 8 bases between. The CDR3 nucleotides are TGTGCTAGTGGTTTGCCGCCCGGAGATACGCAGTATTTT. Translating gives CASGLPPGDTQYF.

The genes are TRBV2 and TRBJ2-5; the match to TRBD2 covers 8 bases. Trimming cost V 11 bases and J 4 bases; bases outside gene matches: 12. The CDR3 spans 14 residues. The germline V gene has CDR1 SNHLY and CDR2 FYNNEI. CDR3 coding DNA: TGTGCCGGTTCAGGAGGTAGCGGGACAGAGACCCAGTACTTC. Its protein is CAGSGGSGTETQYF.

This chain connects TRBV18 to TRBJ1-1; 8 bases are a match to TRBD1. Germline V gene lookup returns CDR1 KGHSH and CDR2 LQKENI. The CDR3 runs 13 residues. V lost 5 bases and J lost 3; bases outside the gene matches: 2. CDR3 sequence: CASSDRGYTEAFF. The DNA for the CDR3 is TGTGCCAGCTCAGACAGGGGATACACTGAAGCTTTCTTT.

V is TRBV10-3 and J is TRBJ2-5; D possibly corresponds to TRBD1 (6 bases). This CDR3 region has 15 residues. V was pared by 0 bases and J by 5 bases, with 13 bases between. The V gene's germline CDR1 is ENHRY and CDR2 SYGVKD. CDR3 protein: CAISESAGAVETQYF. The CDR3 bases are TGTGCCATCAGTGAGTCGGCAGGGGCGGTGGAGACCCAGTACTTC.

CDR3 nucleotide sequence: TGCGCCAGCAGCGGAAGGGACAGGGAACCGTATCAGCCCCAGCATTTT. Translated, it gives CASSGRDREPYQPQHF. The chain employs TRBV5-1 and TRBJ1-5, with 9 nucleotides matching TRBD1. The CDR3 sequence is 16 residues long. Germline lookup yields CDR1 SGHRS and CDR2 YFSETQ. V lost 4 bases and J lost 5; bases outside the gene matches: 10.

The chain carries TRBV9 and TRBJ2-5; D call uncertain. V shed 0 bases and J shed 4 bases, with 10 bases lying between them. The germline V gene encodes CDR1 SGDLS and CDR2 YYNGEE. This CDR3 contains 14 residues. The CDR3 sequence: CASSVATRGETQYF. CDR3 bases: TGTGCCAGCAGCGTAGCTACCAGAGGAGAGACCCAGTACTTC.

The V gene is TRBV4-3, the J gene TRBJ2-1; 10 nucleotides align to TRBD1. The CDR3 is made up of 17 amino acids. The V and J ends lost 2 bases and 9 bases, in that order; junction bases with no gene match: 13. The germline gives CDR1 LGHNA, CDR2 YSLEER. The CDR3 protein is CASSQRPTGTGVGEQFF. CDR3 nucleotides: TGCGCCAGCAGCCAAAGGCCCACTGGGACAGGGGTCGGTGAGCAGTTCTTC.

This clone was recorded once. V is TRBV5-4 and J is TRBJ2-3, with D perhaps matching TRBD2 (5 bases). V was trimmed by 3 bases and J by 3 bases, leaving 8 bases between them. The V gene's germline CDR1 is SGHNT and CDR2 YYREEE (reference sequence). The length of the CDR3 is 13 residues. The CDR3 bases are TGTGCCAGCAGCTCCCCGGGAACAGATACGCAGTATTTT. As protein: CASSSPGTDTQYF.

The chain employs TRBV7-3 and TRBJ2-5; the match to TRBD1 covers 9 bases. Per the germline V gene, CDR1 is SGHTA and CDR2 is FQGTGA. Germline trimming cut 5 bases from V and 4 bases from J; bases unmatched to any gene: 5. This CDR3 comprises 14 residues. Here the CDR3 reads CASSPTGGGETQYF. The CDR3 DNA reads TGTGCCAGCAGCCCGACAGGGGGTGGAGAGACCCAGTACTTC. The full variable domain, rest sourced from reference TRBV7-3 and TRBJ2-5, is GAGVSQTPSNKVTEKGKYVELRCDPISGHTALYWYRQSLGQGPEFLIYFQGTGAADDSGLPNDRFFAVRPEGSVSTLKIQRTERGDSAVYLCASSPTGGGETQYFGPGTRLLVL.

The J gene is TRBJ1-5, the V gene TRBV19; 9 bases are a match to TRBD1. Germline V gene lookup returns CDR1 LNHDA and CDR2 SQIVND (reference sequence). Unmatched junction bases numbered 4, after V lost 4 bases and J lost 3 bases. The CDR3 length is 15 residues. CDR3 sequence reads: CASSTYRGLNQPQHF. The CDR3 DNA is TGTGCCAGTAGTACCTACAGGGGGCTCAATCAGCCCCAGCATTTT.

J is TRBJ2-1 and V is TRBV10-3; 10 bases map to TRBD2. There are 15 residues in the CDR3. Germline V CDR1 and CDR2: ENHRY, SYGVKD. V trimming: 0 bases; J trimming: 8 bases; junction bases outside the gene matches: 4. In DNA form, the CDR3 reads TGTGCCATCAGTGAGTCTAGCGGGAGGACCGATGAGCAGTTCTTC. Protein product: CAISESSGRTDEQFF.

V and J are TRBV20-1 and TRBJ1-1; D call uncertain. This CDR3 region has 11 residues. Germline lookup yields CDR1 DFQATT and CDR2 SNEGSKA (reference sequence). Trimming shortened V by 0 bases and J by 8 bases, and 7 bases separated the two germline ends. The CDR3 sequence: CSARDPGEAFF. For the CDR3, the DNA is TGCAGTGCTAGAGATCCGGGGGAAGCTTTCTTT.

The genes are TRBV9 and TRBJ2-7; TRBD2 is a possible D gene (5 bases). CDR3 length: 14 amino acids. The V and J ends lost 0 bases and 3 bases respectively, with 10 bases between them. CDR1 and CDR2 (germline): SGDLS, YYNGEE. CDR3 bases: TGTGCCAGCAGCGTAGTTCCCGGGGACTACGAGCAGTACTTC. It codes for CASSVVPGDYEQYF.

The CDR3 region is CASSWGQDYGYTF. The CDR3 coding sequence is TGTGCCAGCAGCTGGGGACAGGACTATGGCTACACCTTC. The chain carries TRBV7-8 and TRBJ1-2; TRBD1 aligns across 8 bases. CDR1 is SGHVS, CDR2 FQNEAQ, per germline. This CDR3 region has 13 residues. The junction had 1 base not matched to a gene; V was cut back by 4 bases and J by 3 bases. The variable domain in full, with the rest retrieved from reference TRBV7-8 and TRBJ1-2, is GAGVSQSPRYKVAKRGQDVALRCDPISGHVSLFWYQQALGQGPEFLTYFQNEAQLDKSGLPSDRFFAERPEGSVSTLKIQRTQQEDSAVYLCASSWGQDYGYTFGSGTRLTVV.

The chain links TRBV5-6 to TRBJ2-1, with 11 bases aligning to TRBD2. CDR1 is SGHDT and CDR2 is YYEEEE in the germline V gene. V lost 0 bases to trimming and J lost 13 bases; unmatched junction nucleotides: 12. CDR3 size: 16 residues. The CDR3 region is CASSLEALAGGRDQFF. The CDR3 nucleotides read TGTGCCAGCAGCTTGGAGGCTCTAGCGGGGGGCCGGGATCAGTTCTTC.

The chain is built from TRBV14 and TRBJ2-2; 7 nucleotides align to TRBD2. After removal of 1 base from V and 6 bases from J, the junction contained 11 bases not matched to a gene. This CDR3 has 17 residues. CDR1 and CDR2 from the germline V gene are SGHDN and FVKESK. The CDR3 reads CASSQGGAGLLAGELFF. The CDR3 DNA is TGTGCCAGCAGCCAAGGCGGAGCGGGGCTATTAGCCGGGGAGCTGTTTTTT.